The clone carrying this TCR beta chain showed up many times. Its antigen is unidentified. The data are from a study of T cell repertoires in cytomegalovirus infection. Study details: The study used recently identified HLA-C-restricted and well-studied HLA-B-restricted CMV epitopes. Matching HLA type, along with CMV infection, was indicated by public TCR beta signatures.

Study-wide points: In two of eight donors, the top clonotype was HLA-C-restricted CMV-specific.

This CDR3 has 14 residues. Germline V gene data show CDR1 as SGHTA and CDR2 as FQGNSA. The V end was cut by 5 bases, the J end by 6 bases, with 16 bases between. TCRdb called the reads again in MiXCR, with one record for every CDR3 protein. This sample carries about 500,000 distinct CDR3 sequences, roughly 34% of them seen once, and the ten largest clones take around a sixth. This chain links TRBV7-2 with TRBJ1-2; D might be TRBD1 (6 bases). The starting material was cultured PBMCs, obtained from culture after CMV antigen stimulation. This TCR was recovered from a human donor in good health (CMV status not recorded). Some clones in this sample may be carry-over from other donors' samples. The CDR3 loop reads CASSLSRGAHGYTF. In DNA, the CDR3 is TGTGCCAGCAGCCTCTCCCGGGGGGCGCATGGCTACACCTTC.